These 25 T cell receptor beta chains were all obtained from the same sample, sequenced in a study of blood T cell repertoires in COVID-19 (dated by TCRdb to about 2020). Receptor amplification or capture employed the immunoSEQ multiplex PCR assay. The source is immuneACCESS, and TCRdb retained only in-frame sequences with V and J called. Part of the clones is not carried over; for the studies checked, unresolved V genes explain less than half of this, and the remainder is unexplained. This sample is represented by approximately 94,000 clones; roughly 79% of them were singletons. About 12% of the sample lies in the top ten. The sequencing sample was made of peripheral blood. The receptors originated from a woman aged 65 to 85 with acute or convalescent COVID-19.

The genes are TRBV6-1 and TRBJ1-1; 7 bases match TRBD1. CDR1 MNHNS and CDR2 SASEGT come from the germline V gene. This CDR3 spans 16 amino acids. Trimming at V came to 2 bases and at J to 6 bases, leaving 12 bases not matched to a gene. CDR3 amino acids: CASSEFRGGGLAEAFF. The DNA for the CDR3 is TGTGCCAGCAGTGAATTTCGTGGAGGGGGCTTGGCTGAAGCTTTCTTT.

The chain joins TRBV7-9 to TRBJ1-2, with 7 bases lining up with TRBD1. Germline V gene data show CDR1 as SEHNR and CDR2 as FQNEAQ (reference sequence). Trimming took 5 bases from V and 6 from J; bases not matched to a gene: 9. The CDR3 runs to 14 residues. The CDR3 DNA follows: TGTGCCAGCAGCCGCCTTGGGCAGGGGGATGGCTACACCTTC. Residues: CASSRLGQGDGYTF.

The DNA of the CDR3 is TGCAGCGTTGGGACAGCGCTGGAGGAGCAGTTCTTC. It codes for CSVGTALEEQFF. The chain employs TRBV29-1 and TRBJ2-1; D is possibly TRBD1 (6 bases). V lost 4 bases and J lost 10, with 14 bases in between. This CDR3 spans 12 amino acids. CDR1 is SQVTM, CDR2 ANQGSEA, per germline.

This clone was detected only a few times. The same CDR3 can be traced to other DNA sequences in this sample. The chain employs TRBV5-1 and TRBJ1-2; D remains unclear. V was clipped by 0 bases and J by 0 bases, with 6 bases between them. Germline V lookup: CDR1 SGHRS, CDR2 YFSETQ. The CDR3 loop spans 14 amino acids. The CDR3 here is CASSLDTTNYGYTF. The CDR3 region has the DNA TGCGCCAGCAGCTTGGACACAACTAACTATGGCTACACCTTC.

The chain joins TRBV28 to TRBJ1-3; TRBD1 is a possible D gene (6 bases). This CDR3 is built from 15 residues. Germline assignment: CDR1 MDHEN and CDR2 SYDVKM. Between the trimmed V and J ends, which lost 5 bases and 0 bases, there was a span of 11 bases. The CDR3 nucleotides read TGTGCCAGCAGTGGGGACATCTTCTCTGGAAACACCATATATTTT. This codes for CASSGDIFSGNTIYF. Filled out from reference TRBV28 and TRBJ1-3, the complete variable domain reads DVKVTQSSRYLVKRTGEKVFLECVQDMDHENMFWYRQDPGLGLRLIYFSYDVKMKEKGDIPEGYSVSREKKERFSLILESASTNQTSMYLCASSGDIFSGNTIYFGEGSWLTVV.

Only a few counts were recorded for this clone. The chain joins TRBV25-1 to TRBJ2-3, with D possibly being TRBD1 (6 bases). Trimming took off 3 bases at V and 1 base at J, with 11 bases between the two ends. Per the germline V gene, CDR1 is MGHDK and CDR2 is SYGVNS. The CDR3 totals 15 residues. DNA for the CDR3: TGTGCCAGCAGTGAGGGTCCAGGGGGCACAGATACGCAGTATTTT. It is translated as CASSEGPGGTDTQYF.

The CDR3 loop reads CASSPSQTASGGNQPQHF. DNA of the CDR3: TGTGCCAGCTCACCATCCCAGACAGCCTCGGGCGGCAATCAGCCCCAGCATTTT. The J gene is TRBJ1-5, the V gene TRBV18; maybe TRBD1 (5 bases). The germline CDR1 and CDR2 sequences are KGHSH and LQKENI. Trimming cost V 2 bases and J 2 bases, with 19 bases left between them. The CDR3 is made up of 18 amino acids.

The V and J genes are TRBV7-3 and TRBJ1-4, with TRBD1 matching 11 bases. J gave up 4 bases and V 5 bases, and 6 bases lay outside the gene matches. This CDR3 has 16 residues. The germline V gene has CDR1 SGHTA and CDR2 FQGTGA. The CDR3 loop is CASSGTGTGGNEKLFF. CDR3 sequence (DNA): TGTGCCAGCAGCGGCACCGGGACAGGGGGTAATGAAAAACTGTTTTTT.

The genes are TRBV7-2 and TRBJ2-3; TRBD2 matches 12 bases. The J segment lost 4 bases and the V segment lost 1 base, leaving 6 bases of the junction unmatched. This CDR3 spans 17 amino acids. Germline V gene lookup returns CDR1 SGHTA and CDR2 FQGNSA. CDR3 coding DNA: TGTGCCAGCAGCTTAGAGGCTAGCGGGGGGGCAGCAGATACGCAGTATTTT. This encodes CASSLEASGGAADTQYF.

The rearrangement uses TRBV5-1 and TRBJ1-5; D gene uncertain. The V gene's germline CDR1 is SGHRS and CDR2 YFSETQ. V was clipped by 0 bases and J by 4 bases, with 8 bases between them. The CDR3 extends over 14 amino acids. CDR3 nucleotides: TGCGCCAGCAGCTTGGACAGTCGTAATCAGCCCCAGCATTTT. Protein sequence: CASSLDSRNQPQHF.

The chain has TRBV5-6 and TRBJ2-7, with TRBD2 as a possible D gene (5 bases). The V end lost 0 bases, the J end lost 3 bases, and 13 bases lay between the germline ends. Looked up from germline, CDR1 is SGHDT and CDR2 is YYEEEE. CDR3 length: 15 amino acids. CDR3 sequence reads: CASSLGPVSDYEQYF. CDR3 DNA sequence: TGTGCCAGCAGCTTGGGTCCGGTTAGCGACTACGAGCAGTACTTC.

This rearrangement joins TRBV28 to TRBJ2-5; D is unclear. Germline V gives CDR1 MDHEN, CDR2 SYDVKM. The CDR3 runs to 13 residues. V was cut by 1 base and J by 7 bases, with 10 bases left in between. The CDR3 region has the DNA TGTGCCAGCAGTTTATTAGGCCCGGGGACCCAGTACTTC. Its protein is CASSLLGPGTQYF.

This clone showed up just a few times. V usage is TRBV18 and J usage is TRBJ1-3, with D unresolved. This CDR3 contains 14 residues. The ends were cut back, 2 bases at V and 2 bases at J, with 7 bases in the middle. CDR1 and CDR2 (germline): KGHSH, LQKENI. The CDR3 coding sequence is TGTGCCAGCTCACCAGAGGGAACTGGAAACACCATATATTTT. It translates to CASSPEGTGNTIYF.

The chain is built from TRBV4-2 and TRBJ2-1, with 8 bases fitting TRBD2. CDR3 length: 16 residues. The trim removed 4 bases at V and 5 bases at J, leaving 10 bases unmatched. Germline V gene sequence: CDR1 LGHNA, CDR2 YNFKEQ. The CDR3 sequence: CASSPLYAGGNNEQFF. The CDR3 region has the DNA TGTGCCAGCAGCCCCCTCTACGCGGGGGGAAACAATGAGCAGTTCTTC.

The CDR3: CASRDSHYEQYV. The CDR3 nucleotides read TGTGCCAGCAGGGACAGCCACTACGAGCAGTACGTC. The chain is built from TRBV6-5 and TRBJ2-7; D may be TRBD1 (6 bases). V lost 6 bases and J lost 3, with 9 bases in between. CDR1 MNHEY and CDR2 SVGAGI come from the germline V gene. The CDR3 runs to 12 residues.

J is TRBJ2-3 and V is TRBV7-2; D gene uncertain. CDR1 is SGHTA, CDR2 FQGNSA, per germline. V was clipped by 5 bases and J by 2 bases, with 5 bases between them. CDR3 length equals 12 residues. The CDR3 nucleotides read TGTGCCAGCAGCCGGTTCACAGATACGCAGTATTTT. This gives the protein CASSRFTDTQYF.

The V gene is TRBV18, the J gene TRBJ1-5; D might be TRBD1 (6 bases). Germline V gene lookup returns CDR1 KGHSH and CDR2 LQKENI. The V gene lost 6 bases and the J gene lost 0 bases, with 9 bases spanning the gap. The CDR3 contains 14 residues. This chain's CDR3 is CASSRQDSNQPQHF. The CDR3 DNA is TGTGCCAGCTCGCGACAGGATAGCAATCAGCCCCAGCATTTT.

In this sample, this clone turned up a few times. The gene calls are TRBV7-6 and TRBJ1-1, with 7 bases identical to TRBD1. CDR1 is SGHVS and CDR2 is FNYEAQ in the germline V gene. V shed 5 bases and J 3 bases; nucleotides not matched to a gene: 12. The CDR3 has 16 amino acids. The CDR3 here is CASSLQGSRTYTEAFF. For the CDR3, the DNA is TGTGCCAGCAGCCTACAGGGGTCACGGACCTACACTGAAGCTTTCTTT.

V is TRBV10-1 and J is TRBJ2-3; D not resolved. Germline V gene data show CDR1 as WNHNN and CDR2 as SYGVQD (reference sequence). The V gene lost 2 bases and the J gene lost 2 bases, with 8 bases spanning the gap. The CDR3 runs to 14 residues. The CDR3 is CASSEGSDTDTQYF. The CDR3 DNA follows: TGCGCCAGCAGTGAGGGCAGTGACACAGATACGCAGTATTTT.

V gene TRBV30 combines with J gene TRBJ1-3, with D hard to call. The V end lost 2 bases, the J end lost 0 bases, and 5 bases lay between the germline ends. CDR3 length: 13 residues. Germline values: CDR1 GTSNPN, CDR2 SVGIG (reference sequence). The CDR3 DNA reads TGTGCCTGGAGTTCAAACTCTGGAAACACCATATATTTT. Translation: CAWSSNSGNTIYF. Full variable domain (remainder filled in from reference TRBV30 and TRBJ1-3): SQTIHQWPATLVQPVGSPLSLECTVEGTSNPNLYWYRQAAGRGLQLLFYSVGIGQISSEVPQNLSASRPQDRQFILSSKKLLLSDSGFYLCAWSSNSGNTIYFGEGSWLTVV.

V usage is TRBV28 and J usage is TRBJ1-1, with D possibly TRBD1 on 5 matching bases. V lost 6 bases and J 1 base, leaving 12 bases between the germline ends. Germline CDR1 and CDR2: MDHEN and SYDVKM. The CDR3 runs to 14 residues. CDR3 loop: CASSVGRRNTEAFF. CDR3 nucleotides: TGTGCCAGCAGCGTGGGGCGGAGGAACACTGAAGCTTTCTTT.

V is TRBV30 and J is TRBJ1-2, with D possibly matching TRBD1 (5 bases). The CDR3 loop spans 15 amino acids. Between the trimmed V and J ends, which lost 4 bases and 2 bases, there was a span of 17 bases. Germline V CDR1 and CDR2: GTSNPN, SVGIG (reference sequence). The CDR3 is CAWTQTALTNYGYTF. CDR3 nucleotides: TGTGCCTGGACCCAGACAGCATTGACCAACTATGGCTACACCTTC.

The chain combines TRBV9 with TRBJ2-2; tentatively, D is TRBD1 (6 bases). V lost 7 bases and J 4 bases, leaving 20 bases between the germline ends. Looked up from germline, CDR1 is SGDLS and CDR2 is YYNGEE. There are 16 residues in the CDR3. CDR3 amino acids: CASEQGIPTITGELFF. The CDR3 DNA is TGTGCCAGCGAACAGGGAATCCCCACTATCACCGGGGAGCTGTTTTTT. The full variable domain, completed using reference TRBV9 and TRBJ2-2, is DSGVTQTPKHLITATGQRVTLRCSPRSGDLSVYWYQQSLDQGLQFLIQYYNGEERAKGNILERFSAQQFPDLHSELNLSSLELGDSALYFCASEQGIPTITGELFFGEGSRLTVL.

This clone was found once. The V and J genes are TRBV5-4 and TRBJ2-1, with D possibly matching TRBD2 (6 bases). V was shortened by 0 bases and J by 7 bases, with 17 bases between the two germline ends. CDR1 is SGHNT and CDR2 is YYREEE in the germline V gene (reference sequence). The CDR3 has 16 residues. The CDR3 bases are TGTGCCAGCAGCTTGGCACGCGGGGACCTACGGAATGAGCAGTTCTTC. Translation gives CASSLARGDLRNEQFF.

This clone counts as medium-sized. The chain recombines TRBV19 with TRBJ2-1, with TRBD2 matching over 13 bases. The V segment lost 6 bases and the J segment 10 bases; nucleotides outside the gene matches: 12. Germline loops: CDR1 LNHDA, CDR2 SQIVND (reference sequence). The length of the CDR3 is 16 residues. CDR3 DNA: TGTGCCAGTAGCAAGACCTGGACTAGCGGGGGTAGGGAGCAGTTCTTC. Amino acids: CASSKTWTSGGREQFF. Drawing the rest from reference TRBV19 and TRBJ2-1, the complete variable domain is DGGITQSPKYLFRKEGQNVTLSCEQNLNHDAMYWYRQDPGQGLRLIYYSQIVNDFQKGDIAEGYSVSREKKESFPLTVTSAQKNPTAFYLCASSKTWTSGGREQFFGPGTRLTVL.